This T cell receptor beta chain came from a study of technical replicates of blood from a few donors. CDR3 length equals 15 residues. CDR1 and CDR2 (germline): MNHNS, SASEGT. Trimming took 6 bases from V and 0 from J; bases not matched to a gene: 0. This clone was seen a single time. Data came from immunoSEQ multiplex PCR; TCRdb stores just in-frame clones and leaves some out. Altogether approximately 64,000 clones are present, about 86% being singletons, with the ten largest covering 5.1%. The V and J genes are TRBV6-1 and TRBJ2-1, with TRBD2 identical over 12 bases. The sequenced sample was PBMCs. The TCR comes from a human donor in good health. Some clones in this sample may be carry-over from other donors' samples. The chain's CDR3 is CASRTSGSSYNEQFF. CDR3 sequence (DNA): TGTGCCAGCAGGACTAGCGGGAGCTCCTACAATGAGCAGTTCTTC.